The rows below give T cell receptor beta chains drawn from one sample of a study of blood T cells in healthy people across ages. Using its own MiXCR run on the 5' RACE reads, TCRdb lists one record per CDR3 protein. The sample includes more than 800,000 distinct CDR3 sequences, under 30% of them seen just once. The material sequenced was blood. Receptors originate from an elderly woman in good health. Each CDR3 is given with its conserved first and last residue. D genes are given only for firm matches. Clone size is stated in some rows and not others, as once, few, many or a class when expanded.

len | j_gene | d_gene | abundance | v_gene | CDR3aa | CDR3nt
19 | TRBJ1-1 | TRBD1 | many | TRBV4-3 | CASSQDPGGAALRGTEAFF | TGCGCCAGCAGCCAAGACCCAGGGGGCGCTGCCCTCAGAGGCACTGAAGCTTTCTTT
17 | TRBJ1-5 | NA | few | TRBV6-2/TRBV6-3 | CASSYRVGEISNQPQHF | TGTGCCAGCAGTTACAGGGTAGGGGAAATAAGCAATCAGCCCCAGCATTTT
11 | TRBJ2-7 | NA | NA | TRBV20-1 | CSARVDYEQYF | TGCAGTGCTAGAGTCGACTACGAGCAGTACTTC
14 | TRBJ2-5 | NA | many | TRBV6-2/TRBV6-3 | CASSYLRGGETQYF | TGTGCCAGCAGTTACCTGCGGGGTGGGGAGACCCAGTACTTC
12 | TRBJ2-2 | TRBD2 | few | TRBV20-1 | CSGAGNTGELFF | TGCAGTGGAGCGGGAAACACCGGGGAGCTGTTTTTT
12 | TRBJ1-1 | NA | few | TRBV15 | CATSRDIGAAFF | TGTGCCACCAGCAGAGATATTGGGGCGGCTTTCTTT
17 | TRBJ2-1 | TRBD1 | NA | TRBV5-1 | CASSLGVTGGIYNEQFF | TGCGCCAGCAGCTTGGGGGTGACAGGGGGCATATACAATGAGCAGTTCTTC
14 | TRBJ2-3 | TRBD2 | many | TRBV11-2 | CASSWGTSSDTQYF | TGTGCCAGCAGCTGGGGGACTAGCTCAGATACGCAGTATTTT
17 | TRBJ2-1 | TRBD2 | few | TRBV19 | CASSTRGSGAIGNEQFF | TGTGCCAGTAGTACCCGGGGTAGCGGGGCCATAGGCAATGAGCAGTTCTTC
14 | TRBJ2-2 | TRBD1 | few | TRBV30 | CAWKGQGVAGELFF | TGTGCCTGGAAGGGACAGGGTGTTGCCGGGGAGCTGTTTTTT
12 | TRBJ1-1 | NA | many | TRBV12-3/TRBV12-4 | CASSSQDTEAFF | TGTGCCAGCAGTTCCCAGGACACTGAAGCTTTCTTT
12 | TRBJ1-2 | NA | NA | TRBV29-1 | CSAEQANYGYTF | TGCAGCGCCGAACAGGCTAACTATGGCTACACCTTC
12 | TRBJ2-3 | NA | many | TRBV10-3 | CATRTDTDTQYF | TGTGCCACCCGGACAGACACAGATACGCAGTATTTT
14 | TRBJ2-2 | TRBD2 | few | TRBV7-8 | CASSFQTSAGELFF | TGTGCCAGCAGCTTTCAGACTAGCGCCGGGGAGCTGTTTTTT
14 | TRBJ1-5 | NA | NA | TRBV30 | CAWGQTSLQQPQHF | TGTGCCTGGGGTCAGACAAGCCTCCAACAGCCCCAGCATTTT
16 | TRBJ2-1 | NA | many | TRBV7-9 | CASSLVDGKTYNEQFF | TGTGCCAGCAGCTTAGTTGACGGAAAGACCTACAATGAGCAGTTCTTC
12 | TRBJ1-1 | NA | NA | TRBV20-1 | CSAREPNTEAFF | TGCAGTGCTCGGGAGCCGAACACTGAAGCTTTCTTT
16 | TRBJ2-5 | TRBD1 | many | TRBV20-1 | CSARDPKATGWETQYF | TGCAGTGCTAGAGATCCCAAGGCGACAGGGTGGGAGACCCAGTACTTC
14 | TRBJ1-5 | NA | few | TRBV12-3/TRBV12-4 | CASSTAVANQPQHF | TGTGCCAGCAGCACCGCCGTGGCCAATCAGCCCCAGCATTTT
12 | TRBJ1-2 | NA | NA | TRBV12-3/TRBV12-4 | CASRGAGGGYTF | TGTGCCAGCCGTGGGGCCGGGGGAGGCTACACCTTC
12 | TRBJ2-5 | NA | many | TRBV3-1 | CASSQSQETQYF | TGTGCCAGCAGCCAGTCTCAAGAGACCCAGTACTTC
13 | TRBJ1-4 | TRBD1 | NA | TRBV20-1 | CSARYRGHEKLFF | TGCAGTGCTAGATACAGGGGGCATGAAAAACTGTTTTTT
15 | TRBJ2-4 | TRBD1 | NA | TRBV6-2/TRBV6-3 | CASSYSLTGGGIQYF | TGTGCCAGCAGTTACTCCCTGACAGGGGGGGGGATTCAGTACTTC
14 | TRBJ2-5 | NA | many | TRBV12-3/TRBV12-4 | CASSLSPRQETQYF | TGTGCCAGCAGTTTATCCCCCCGTCAAGAGACCCAGTACTTC
16 | TRBJ2-7 | TRBD1 | many | TRBV6-5 | CASSYSTGGSGYEQYF | TGTGCCAGCAGTTACTCAACAGGGGGCTCAGGGTACGAGCAGTACTTC
16 | TRBJ2-5 | TRBD1 | few | TRBV4-1 | CASSQEAGGIENEQYF | TGCGCCAGCAGCCAAGAGGCAGGGGGCATTGAGAATGAGCAGTACTTC
16 | TRBJ2-2 | NA | NA | TRBV2 | CASRADSSKNTGELFF | TGTGCCAGCAGAGCTGATAGCTCGAAGAACACCGGGGAGCTGTTTTTT
13 | TRBJ2-1 | NA | NA | TRBV9 | CASSVSGFREQFF | TGTGCCAGCAGCGTATCGGGGTTTCGCGAGCAGTTCTTC
16 | TRBJ2-2 | NA | NA | TRBV3-1 | CASSQGGPGESGELFF | TGTGCCAGCAGCCAAGGAGGGCCAGGGGAGTCCGGGGAGCTGTTTTTT
14 | TRBJ2-1 | NA | many | TRBV10-3 | CAISGGRGYNEQFF | TGTGCCATCAGTGGTGGGAGAGGCTACAATGAGCAGTTCTTC